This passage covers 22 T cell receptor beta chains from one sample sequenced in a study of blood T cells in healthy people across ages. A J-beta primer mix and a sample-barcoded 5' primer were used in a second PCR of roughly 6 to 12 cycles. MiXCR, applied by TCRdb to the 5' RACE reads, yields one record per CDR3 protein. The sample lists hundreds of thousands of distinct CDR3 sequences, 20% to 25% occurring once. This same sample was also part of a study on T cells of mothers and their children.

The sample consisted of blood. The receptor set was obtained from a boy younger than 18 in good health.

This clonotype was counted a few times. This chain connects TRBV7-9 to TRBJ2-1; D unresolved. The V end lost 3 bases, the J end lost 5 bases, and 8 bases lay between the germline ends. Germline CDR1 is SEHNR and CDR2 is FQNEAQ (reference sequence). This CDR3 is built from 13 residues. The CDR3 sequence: CASSFPAHNEQFF. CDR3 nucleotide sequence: TGTGCCAGCAGCTTCCCAGCGCACAATGAGCAGTTCTTC.

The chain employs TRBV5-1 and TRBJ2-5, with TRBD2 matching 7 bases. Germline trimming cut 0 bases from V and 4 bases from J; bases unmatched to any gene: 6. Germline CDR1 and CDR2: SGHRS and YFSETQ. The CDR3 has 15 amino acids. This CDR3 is CASSLVSGEGETQYF. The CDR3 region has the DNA TGCGCCAGCAGCTTGGTTTCGGGGGAGGGAGAGACCCAGTACTTC.

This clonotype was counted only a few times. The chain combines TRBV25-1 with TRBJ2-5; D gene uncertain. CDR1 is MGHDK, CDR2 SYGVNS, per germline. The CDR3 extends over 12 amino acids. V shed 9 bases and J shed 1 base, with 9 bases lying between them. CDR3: CASPGSQETQYF. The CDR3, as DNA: TGTGCCAGTCCGGGTAGCCAAGAGACCCAGTACTTC.

Here the CDR3 reads CASNNPGTGGYTF. The CDR3 coding sequence is TGTGCCAGCAATAATCCGGGGACCGGGGGCTACACCTTC. The chain employs TRBV12-3 or TRBV12-4 and TRBJ1-2; possibly TRBD1 for D (5 bases). The CDR3 contains 13 residues. Trimming removed 7 bases at V and 8 bases at J, with 17 bases between.

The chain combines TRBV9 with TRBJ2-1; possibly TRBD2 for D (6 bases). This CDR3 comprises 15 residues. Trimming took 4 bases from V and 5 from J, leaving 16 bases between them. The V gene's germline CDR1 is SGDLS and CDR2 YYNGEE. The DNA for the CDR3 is TGTGCCAGCAGCCGTTCCCTAGCGAGAAACAATGAGCAGTTCTTC. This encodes CASSRSLARNNEQFF.

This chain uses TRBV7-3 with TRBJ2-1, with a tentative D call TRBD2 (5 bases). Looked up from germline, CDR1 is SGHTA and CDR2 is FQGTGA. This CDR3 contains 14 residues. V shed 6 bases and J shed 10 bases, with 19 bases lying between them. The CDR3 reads CASRLDSASKEQFF. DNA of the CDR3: TGTGCCAGCAGATTAGATAGCGCAAGCAAAGAGCAGTTCTTC. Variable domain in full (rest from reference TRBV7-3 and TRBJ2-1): GAGVSQTPSNKVTEKGKYVELRCDPISGHTALYWYRQSLGQGPEFLIYFQGTGAADDSGLPNDRFFAVRPEGSVSTLKIQRTERGDSAVYLCASRLDSASKEQFFGPGTRLTVL.

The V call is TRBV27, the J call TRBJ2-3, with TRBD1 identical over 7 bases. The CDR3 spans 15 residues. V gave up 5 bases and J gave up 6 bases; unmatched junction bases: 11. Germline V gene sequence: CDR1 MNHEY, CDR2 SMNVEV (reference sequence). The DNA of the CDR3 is TGTGCCAGCAGTCCCGGGACAGCAGCATGGGATACGCAGTATTTT. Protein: CASSPGTAAWDTQYF.

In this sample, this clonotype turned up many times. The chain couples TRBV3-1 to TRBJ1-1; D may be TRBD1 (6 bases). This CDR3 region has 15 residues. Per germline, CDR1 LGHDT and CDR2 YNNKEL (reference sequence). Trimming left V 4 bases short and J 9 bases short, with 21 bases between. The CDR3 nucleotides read TGTGCCAGCAGCCCGCCCGGGACAAGGCCCCCTAAAGCTTTCTTT. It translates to CASSPPGTRPPKAFF.

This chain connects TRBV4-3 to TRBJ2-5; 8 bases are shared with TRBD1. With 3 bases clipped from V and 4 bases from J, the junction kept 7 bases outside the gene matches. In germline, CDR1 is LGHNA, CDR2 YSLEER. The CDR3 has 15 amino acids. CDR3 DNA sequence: TGCGCCAGCAGCCAGGTACCGGGACAGGTAGAGACCCAGTACTTC. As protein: CASSQVPGQVETQYF.

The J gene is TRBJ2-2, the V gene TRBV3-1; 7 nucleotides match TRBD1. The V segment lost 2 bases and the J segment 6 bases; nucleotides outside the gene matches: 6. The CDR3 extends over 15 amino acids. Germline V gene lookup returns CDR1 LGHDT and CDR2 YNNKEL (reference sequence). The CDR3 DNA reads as TGTGCCAGCAGCCAAACACAGGGGAAGGCCGGGGAGCTGTTTTTT. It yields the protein CASSQTQGKAGELFF. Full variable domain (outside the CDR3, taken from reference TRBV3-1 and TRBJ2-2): DTAVSQTPKYLVTQMGNDKSIKCEQNLGHDTMYWYKQDSKKFLKIMFSYNNKELIINETVPNRFSPKSPDKAHLNLHINSLELGDSAVYFCASSQTQGKAGELFFGEGSRLTVL.

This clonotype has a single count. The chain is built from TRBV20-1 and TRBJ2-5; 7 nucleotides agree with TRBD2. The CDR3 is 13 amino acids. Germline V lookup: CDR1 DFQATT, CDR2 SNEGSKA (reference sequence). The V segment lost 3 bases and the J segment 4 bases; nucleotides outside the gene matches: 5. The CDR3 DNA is TGCAGTGCTAGTCTTACTAGCGTAGAGACCCAGTACTTC. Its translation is CSASLTSVETQYF.

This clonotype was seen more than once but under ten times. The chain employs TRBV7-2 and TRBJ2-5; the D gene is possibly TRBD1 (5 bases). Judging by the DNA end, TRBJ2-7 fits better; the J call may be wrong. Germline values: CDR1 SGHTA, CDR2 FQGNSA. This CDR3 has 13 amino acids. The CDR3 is CASSRGHSYEQYF. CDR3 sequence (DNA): TGTGCCAGCAGTAGAGGACACTCCTACGAGCAGTACTTC.

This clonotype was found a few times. The CDR3 DNA sequence: TGTGCCAGCAGTTCCTCGGGCTATGGCTACACCTTC. It translates to CASSSSGYGYTF. V usage is TRBV12-3 or TRBV12-4 and J usage is TRBJ1-2; D ambiguous. The CDR3 covers 12 residues. V was trimmed by 4 bases and J by 4 bases, leaving 7 bases between them.

The CDR3 spells CSVMGLAGVTDTQYF. The DNA for the CDR3 is TGCAGCGTGATGGGACTAGCGGGGGTTACAGATACGCAGTATTTT. This chain joins TRBV29-1 and TRBJ2-3; TRBD2 aligns across 14 bases. Germline V lookup: CDR1 SQVTM, CDR2 ANQGSEA. The CDR3 totals 15 residues. Unmatched junction bases numbered 5, after V lost 6 bases and J lost 3 bases.

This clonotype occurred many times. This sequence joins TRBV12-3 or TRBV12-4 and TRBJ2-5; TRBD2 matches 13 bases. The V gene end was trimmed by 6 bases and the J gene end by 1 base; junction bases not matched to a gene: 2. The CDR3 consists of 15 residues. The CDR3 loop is CASSRLAGGQETQYF. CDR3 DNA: TGTGCCAGCAGCCGACTAGCGGGGGGCCAAGAGACCCAGTACTTC.

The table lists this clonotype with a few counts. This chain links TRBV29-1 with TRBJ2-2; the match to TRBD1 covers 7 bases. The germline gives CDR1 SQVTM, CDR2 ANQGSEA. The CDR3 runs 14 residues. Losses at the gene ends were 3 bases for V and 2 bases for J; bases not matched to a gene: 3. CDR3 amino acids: CSVETGPNTGELFF. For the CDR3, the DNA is TGCAGCGTTGAGACAGGGCCCAACACCGGGGAGCTGTTTTTT.

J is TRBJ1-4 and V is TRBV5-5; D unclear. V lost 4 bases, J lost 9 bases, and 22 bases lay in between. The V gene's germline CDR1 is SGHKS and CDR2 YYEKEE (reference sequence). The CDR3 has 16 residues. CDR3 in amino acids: CASSTTSTDAGQKLFF. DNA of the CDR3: TGTGCCAGCAGCACGACGTCGACGGACGCGGGTCAAAAACTGTTTTTT.

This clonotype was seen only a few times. The CDR3 spells CASSGSGSQPQHF. The CDR3 DNA reads TGTGCCAGCAGCGGCTCAGGCTCGCAGCCCCAGCATTTT. The chain is built from TRBV9 and TRBJ1-5; no clear D gene. V dropped 3 bases and J dropped 7 bases, with 11 bases sitting between them. The CDR3 has 13 amino acids. Germline-derived CDR1 and CDR2 are SGDLS and YYNGEE.

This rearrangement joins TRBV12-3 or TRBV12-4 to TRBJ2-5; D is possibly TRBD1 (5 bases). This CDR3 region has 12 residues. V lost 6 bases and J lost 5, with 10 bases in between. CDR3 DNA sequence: TGTGCCAGCAGAAACGCAGGGGAGACCCAGTACTTC. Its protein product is CASRNAGETQYF.

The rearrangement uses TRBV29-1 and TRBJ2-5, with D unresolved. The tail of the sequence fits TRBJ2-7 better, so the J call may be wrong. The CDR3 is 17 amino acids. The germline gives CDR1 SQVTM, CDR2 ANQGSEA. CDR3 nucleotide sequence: TGCAGCGTTGAAGTAAGCGAAAATATGGCTGAATCCTACGAGCAGTACTTC. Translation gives CSVEVSENMAESYEQYF.

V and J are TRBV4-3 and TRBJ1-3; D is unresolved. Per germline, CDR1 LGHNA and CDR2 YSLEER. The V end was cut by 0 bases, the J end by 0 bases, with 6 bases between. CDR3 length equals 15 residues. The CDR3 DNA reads TGCGCCAGCAGCCAAGATTGGGACTCTGGAAACACCATATATTTT. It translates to CASSQDWDSGNTIYF.

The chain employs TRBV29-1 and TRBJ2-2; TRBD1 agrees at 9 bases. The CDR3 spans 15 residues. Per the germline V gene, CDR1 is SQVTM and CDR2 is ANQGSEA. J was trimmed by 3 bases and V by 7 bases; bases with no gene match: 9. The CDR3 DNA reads TGCAGCGCCGGGCCCTGGACAGGGGACACCGGGGAGCTGTTTTTT. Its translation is CSAGPWTGDTGELFF.